These 9 T cell receptor beta chains share one sample of origin, sequenced in a study of preoperative IRX-2 immunotherapy in early breast cancer. Repertoires were generated with immunoSEQ multiplex PCR, while TCRdb's copy carries only in-frame clones and drops some. The table lists more than 20,000 clones, about 81% of them singletons. Treatment described: preoperative locoregional IRX-2 cytokine immunotherapy. Sample: lymph node tissue, taken after IRX-2 immunotherapy. These receptors were taken from a human donor with breast cancer.

The chain uses TRBV29-1 and TRBJ1-2, with 12 positions matching TRBD1. Looked up from germline, CDR1 is SQVTM and CDR2 is ANQGSEA. Trimming cost V 4 bases and J 7 bases; bases outside gene matches: 4. This CDR3 has 13 residues. In DNA form, the CDR3 reads TGCAGCGTTGTGGGACAGGGGGCCTTTGGCTACACCTTC. Protein: CSVVGQGAFGYTF.

This sequence joins TRBV14 and TRBJ2-5, with a tentative D call TRBD2 (7 bases). The germline V and J ends were trimmed by 0 bases and 5 bases, with 22 bases remaining between them. CDR1 and CDR2 (germline): SGHDN, FVKESK. CDR3 length: 18 amino acids. The CDR3 nucleotides are TGTGCCAGCAGCCAAGATCGTGGAGGTCGGGGGGCGCGGGAGACCCAGTACTTC. This codes for CASSQDRGGRGARETQYF.

The chain recombines TRBV18 with TRBJ2-2; tentatively, D is TRBD2 (6 bases). Trimming left V 2 bases short and J 5 bases short, with 12 bases between. Germline CDR1 is KGHSH and CDR2 is LQKENI. The CDR3 length is 15 residues. CDR3 amino acids: CASSPESRGTGELFF. The CDR3 bases are TGTGCCAGCTCACCAGAGAGTCGGGGGACCGGGGAGCTGTTTTTT.

CDR3 DNA: TGTGCCAGCAGTCAGGAGGTTGTGGGACAGAGCAAAAACATTCAGTACTTC. Residues: CASSQEVVGQSKNIQYF. The J gene is TRBJ2-4, the V gene TRBV6-8, with 7 bases that match TRBD1. The CDR3 loop spans 17 amino acids. Germline trimming cut 5 bases from V and 3 bases from J; bases unmatched to any gene: 13. In germline, CDR1 is MNHGY, CDR2 SAAAGT.

This chain connects TRBV19 to TRBJ2-2; D perhaps matches TRBD2 (5 bases). This CDR3 region has 15 residues. Trimming shortened V by 6 bases and J by 6 bases, and 17 bases separated the two germline ends. CDR1 and CDR2 from the germline V gene are LNHDA and SQIVND (reference sequence). In nucleotides, the CDR3 is TGTGCCAGTAGGGGAATCGCCGTCGGGGCCGGGGAGCTGTTTTTT. Translating gives CASRGIAVGAGELFF.

The rearrangement uses TRBV7-1 and TRBJ1-1, with TRBD1 matching over 8 bases. TRBV7-1 is an open reading frame whose function is uncertain. The CDR3 loop spans 15 amino acids. V trimming: 3 bases; J trimming: 0 bases; junction bases outside the gene matches: 3. CDR3 bases: TGTGCCAGCAGCTCCGGACAGGGTCTGAACACTGAAGCTTTCTTT. Encoded protein: CASSSGQGLNTEAFF.

The rearrangement joins TRBV30 to TRBJ2-7; D call uncertain. This CDR3 region has 12 residues. Germline V CDR1 and CDR2: GTSNPN, SVGIG (reference sequence). V was shortened by 3 bases and J by 4 bases, with 10 bases between the two germline ends. The CDR3 is CAWSTGGYEQYF. DNA of the CDR3: TGTGCCTGGAGCACCGGTGGATACGAGCAGTACTTC.

The CDR3 loop reads CASSSYQGQRGYTF. In DNA form, the CDR3 reads TGTGCCAGCAGTTCCTATCAGGGGCAAAGGGGCTACACCTTC. The gene calls are TRBV27 and TRBJ1-2; weak D call: TRBD1 (6 bases). Germline V gene lookup returns CDR1 MNHEY and CDR2 SMNVEV (reference sequence). V gave up 4 bases and J gave up 8 bases, with 17 bases separating them. CDR3 length equals 14 residues.

The table lists this clone with a few counts. V usage is TRBV23-1 and J usage is TRBJ2-1; 8 nucleotides agree with TRBD1. TRBV23-1 is treated as an ORF (open reading frame) with a function not yet certain. The V and J ends lost 6 bases and 4 bases, in that order; junction bases with no gene match: 8. This CDR3 spans 15 amino acids. The CDR3 loop is CASSNGQGKYNEQFF. The CDR3, as DNA: TGCGCCAGCAGCAACGGACAGGGAAAATACAATGAGCAGTTCTTC.